The table lists the clone carrying this T cell receptor beta chain with a few counts. What it recognizes is unknown. The CDR3 is cut off 3 residues early in the read; its end comes from the germline J gene. This entry comes from a study of T cell clonality in common variable immunodeficiency. Points from the study as a whole: CVID subjects had higher TCRbeta clonality than healthy controls, most marked in about a third. Patient heterogeneity in the CVID cohort limited correlations between repertoire features and clinical complications. Reportedly, TCR beta sequences from common variable immunodeficiency showed fewer deletions and N-nucleotide insertions.

Assay: immunoSEQ multiplex PCR; the TCRdb copy retains only in-frame clones and omits some. This set yields tens of thousands of clones and no singletons; the top ten hold 2.5% to 3%. Trimming removed 4 bases at V and 4 bases at J, with 16 bases between. Germline CDR1 reads SGHAT; CDR2 reads FQNNGV. The CDR3 extends over 15 amino acids. V is TRBV11-2 and J is TRBJ1-2, with a tentative D call TRBD1 (6 bases). Sequencing was done on a sample of peripheral blood mononuclear cells. The sequence was collected from a person between 18 and 75 years old in good health. This CDR3 is CASSSPRGGAYGYTF. CDR3 bases read: TGTGCCAGCAGCTCGCCCCGGGGGGGGGCCTATGGC.